The following is a T cell receptor beta chain sequence with its context. The sample belongs to a study of T cell changes during pregnancy in multiple sclerosis. The ends were cut back, 7 bases at V and 9 bases at J, with 12 bases in the middle. Germline lookup yields CDR1 SGHNT and CDR2 YENEEA. The CDR3 totals 12 residues. Sequenced by immunoSEQ multiplex PCR; TCRdb stores in-frame clones only, minus some. The profile covers 36,000 or so clones, with around 92% appearing a single time and over 1% taken by the ten largest. V gene TRBV11-3 combines with J gene TRBJ2-2, with unresolved D. Input material: PBMCs (not recorded whether the cells were cultured). The TCR comes from a female donor with multiple sclerosis, enrolled in a pregnancy study. The CDR3 spells CASTMRRRELFF. DNA of the CDR3: TGTGCCAGCACCATGAGGCGTAGGGAGCTGTTTTTT.